Only a few counts were recorded for the clone carrying this T cell receptor beta chain. The antigen remains undetermined. Germline-derived CDR1 and CDR2 are LGHNA and YNFKEQ. V lost 0 bases, J lost 3 bases, and 15 bases lay in between. The CDR3 runs to 17 residues. This entry is derived from a study of glioma-infiltrating T cells. Study-wide background: Dexamethasone exposure before glioma surgery was limited to six or fewer days. Blood libraries targeted about 4.5- to 11-fold coverage of about a million T cells.

Overall study findings and caveats: Gliomas, especially low-grade, showed above-expected tissue-blood divergence; non-neoplastic patients showed below.

Amplification of TCR alpha and beta CDR3 regions from RNA used iRepertoire nested multiplex PCR. TCRdb recomputed calls from the multiplex PCR reads with MiXCR, one row per CDR3 protein. The table has a few hundred thousand distinct CDR3 sequences, approximately 42% seen once. The source is a human donor with low-grade glioma or glioblastoma, undergoing nonglioma brain surgery, or in good health (not recorded which). The material sequenced was glioma tissue, nonneoplastic brain tissue, or PBMCs (not recorded which). The gene calls are TRBV4-2 and TRBJ1-5; tentative D call: TRBD1 (5 bases). The CDR3 DNA is TGTGCCAGCAGCCAAGACCCCGGGACGTTGCCCAATCAGCCCCAGCATTTT. This translates into CASSQDPGTLPNQPQHF.